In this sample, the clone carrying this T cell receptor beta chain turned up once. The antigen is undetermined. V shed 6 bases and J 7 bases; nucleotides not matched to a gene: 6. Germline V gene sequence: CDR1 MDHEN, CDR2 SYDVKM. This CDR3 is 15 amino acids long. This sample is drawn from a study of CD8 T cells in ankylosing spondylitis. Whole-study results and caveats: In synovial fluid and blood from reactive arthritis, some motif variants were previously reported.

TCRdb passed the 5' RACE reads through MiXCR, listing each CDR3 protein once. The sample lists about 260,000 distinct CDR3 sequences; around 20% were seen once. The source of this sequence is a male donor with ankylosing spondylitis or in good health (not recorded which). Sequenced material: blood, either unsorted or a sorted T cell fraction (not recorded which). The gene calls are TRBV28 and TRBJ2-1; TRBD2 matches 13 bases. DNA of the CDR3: TGTGCCAGCAGATCACTAGCGGGAGGGCGGAATGAGCAGTTCTTC. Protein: CASRSLAGGRNEQFF.